This T cell receptor beta chain appears in the sequencing data of a study of spatial heterogeneity in lung cancer. Study overall: Sequencing was performed on follow-up PBMC samples when available, collected at a median of about two years after resection. On average, each unique TCR and UMI combination appeared more than ten times in raw reads.

Germline V CDR1 and CDR2: MNHEY, SVGAGI. This CDR3 region has 17 residues. Trimming took 10 bases from V and 0 from J, leaving 19 bases between them. The time point: blood at routine non-recurrence follow-up after resection. Researchers sequenced whole RNA taken from tumor, nontumor lung or frozen PBMC without sorting. TCR cDNA molecules each carried a unique molecular identifier. MiXCR, run by TCRdb on the 5' RACE reads, gives a single entry per CDR3 protein. The sample records tens of thousands of distinct CDR3 sequences, more than 6.5% being singletons. The chain carries TRBV6-5 and TRBJ2-6, with unresolved D. Sequencing used PBMCs, obtained at follow-up. The sequence was collected from a male donor with early-stage non-small cell lung cancer. CDR3 coding DNA: TGTGCCACCTCCTTGGGTCCGGTGAGCTCTGGGGCCAACGTCCTGACTTTC. This encodes CATSLGPVSSGANVLTF.